The clone carrying this T cell receptor beta chain was detected many times. Its antigen is not identified. In TCRdb, the PCR reads were re-called with MiXCR into one record per CDR3 protein. The sample shows under 75,000 distinct CDR3 sequences, around 20% of them seen only once. Trimming pared 3 bases from V and 8 bases from J, leaving 10 bases between. Looked up from germline, CDR1 is GTSNPN and CDR2 is SVGIG (reference sequence). The CDR3 runs 11 residues. This sample was taken from a study of molecular identifiers for immune sequencing clone quantification. General observations from the study: Over 97% of effector molecules, but under 1% in naive cells, were held by clones with more than 20 RNA copies. Jurkat TCR RNA spiked in from one cell could reportedly be detected among 900,000 or so naive cells.

When naive CD8 T cells were sorted, they were gated as CD8+CD4-CCR7+CD45RA+. The gene calls are TRBV30 and TRBJ1-2; TRBD1 is a possible D gene (5 bases). This clonotype originated in a human donor in good health. Some libraries in this study had Jurkat cell RNA spiked in. Sequenced material: naive CD8+ T cells from blood, with Jurkat cell RNA spiked in. Subset described: FACS-sorted CD8+CD4-CCR7+CD45RA+ naive T cells. The CDR3 bases are TGTGCCTGGAGCCAGGAGGGGGGCTACACCTTC. This encodes CAWSQEGGYTF.